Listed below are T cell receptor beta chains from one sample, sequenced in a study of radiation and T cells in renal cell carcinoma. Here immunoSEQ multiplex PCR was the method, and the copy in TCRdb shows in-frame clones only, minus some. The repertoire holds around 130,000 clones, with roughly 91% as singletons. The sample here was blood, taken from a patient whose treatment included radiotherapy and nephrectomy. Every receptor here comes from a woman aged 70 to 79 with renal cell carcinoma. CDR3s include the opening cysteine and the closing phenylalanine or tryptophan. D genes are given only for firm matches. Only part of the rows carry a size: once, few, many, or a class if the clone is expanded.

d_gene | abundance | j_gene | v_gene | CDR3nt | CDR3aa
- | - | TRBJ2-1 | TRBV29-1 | TGCAGCGTTGAAGAGTTTCCAGGGAACTCCTACAATGAGCAGTTCTTC | CSVEEFPGNSYNEQFF
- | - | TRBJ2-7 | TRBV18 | TGTGCCAGCTCACAGGGATACGAGCAGTACTTC | CASSQGYEQYF
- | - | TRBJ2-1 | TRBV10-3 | TGTGCCATCAGTGAGGTAAAGACCTACTACAATGAGCAGTTCTTC | CAISEVKTYYNEQFF
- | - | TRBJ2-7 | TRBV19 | TGTGCCAGTAGTAAGGCACCTTCCTACGAGCAGTACTTC | CASSKAPSYEQYF
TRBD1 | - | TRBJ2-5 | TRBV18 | TGTGCCAGCTCACCAATCGGACAGGGGGAAGGGTACCAAGAGACCCAGTACTTC | CASSPIGQGEGYQETQYF
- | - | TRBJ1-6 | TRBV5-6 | TGTGCCAGCAGCTTGGAGGGGGGCAGGTTGAGCAATTCACCCCTCCACTTT | CASSLEGGRLSNSPLHF
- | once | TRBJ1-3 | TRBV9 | TGTGCCAGCAGCGTCAATACGGGATTCTCTGGAAACACCATATATTTT | CASSVNTGFSGNTIYF
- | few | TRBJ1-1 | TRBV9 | TGTGCCAGCAGCAGGGGATACGACACTGAAGCTTTCTTT | CASSRGYDTEAFF
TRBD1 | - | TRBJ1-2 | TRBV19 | TGTGCCAGTAGTACATCCACGGACAGGAGGAGAAACTATGGCTACACCTTC | CASSTSTDRRRNYGYTF
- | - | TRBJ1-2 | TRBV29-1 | TGCAGCGTTTGGGAGGGAAGGTCGTTAGATGGCTACACCTTC | CSVWEGRSLDGYTF
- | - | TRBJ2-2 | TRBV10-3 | TGTGCCATCACCGAAGGGACTTCGGACACCGGGGAGCTGTTTTTT | CAITEGTSDTGELFF
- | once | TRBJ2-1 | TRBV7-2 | TGTGCCAGCAGCTTAGGTGGGGGGGCCAAGAATGAGCAGTTCTTC | CASSLGGGAKNEQFF
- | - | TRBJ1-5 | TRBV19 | TGTGCCAGTATGGGGGGGGCGAGGAGCAATCAGCCCCAGCATTTT | CASMGGARSNQPQHF